This T cell receptor beta chain comes out of a study of blood T cell repertoires in COVID-19. For the study at large: PBMCs, B-cell-depleted T cells, or T cells provided the cDNA or gDNA that made up the material.

V was trimmed by 6 bases and J by 1 base, leaving 9 bases between them. The length of the CDR3 is 13 residues. Germline V CDR1 and CDR2: SNHLY, FYNNEI. The repertoire was sequenced with immunoSEQ multiplex PCR; TCRdb's copy has only in-frame clones and lacks some. The table has about 100,000 clones, about 90% seen once. Sequenced material: peripheral blood. The TCR was taken from a man younger than 40 in a cohort sampled during active COVID-19. The chain is built from TRBV2 and TRBJ1-1; D not resolved. CDR3 residues: CASSLGENTEAFF. CDR3 DNA: TGTGCCAGCAGCTTGGGAGAGAACACTGAAGCTTTCTTT.